This T cell receptor beta chain was captured in a study of blood T cell repertoires in COVID-19. Study-wide background: The study drew acute and convalescent COVID-19 samples from the United States, Italy and Spain. In each case, the material was cDNA or gDNA derived from T cells, B-cell-depleted T cells, or PBMCs.

V was clipped by 2 bases and J by 2 bases, with 14 bases between them. Germline CDR1 is WNHNN and CDR2 is SYGVQD (reference sequence). This CDR3 comprises 16 residues. Authors' processing steps: From reference gene primer amplification, estimates of nucleated cell counts were derived. TCRdb's table, derived via immunoSEQ multiplex PCR, lists solely in-frame clones and lacks some. The DNA gave D and trimming, while V, J and clone size come from that table. In the table there are 210,000 or so clones, around 90% of which are singletons. This TCR came from a man aged 45-65 years with acute or convalescent COVID-19. The chain is built from TRBV10-1 and TRBJ2-3, with a weak D call TRBD2 (7 bases). The material sequenced was peripheral blood. The CDR3 loop is CASSEARGALTDTQYF. The CDR3 DNA sequence: TGCGCCAGCAGTGAGGCCCGGGGGGCTCTCACAGATACGCAGTATTTT.